Listed below are T cell receptor beta chains from one sample, sequenced in a study of blood T cells in healthy people across ages. TCRdb called the 5' RACE reads again in MiXCR, with one record for every CDR3 protein. This sample yields 730,000 or so distinct CDR3 sequences, of which approximately 40% are seen a single time; 25% to 35% belongs to the top ten. The sequencing sample was made of blood. The receptors shown here come from an older man in good health. CDR3s include the opening cysteine and the closing phenylalanine or tryptophan. Fields, in order: V gene, clone size, J gene, D gene, CDR3 protein, CDR3 DNA. D genes are given only for firm matches. Clone size is given for some rows only: seen once, a few or many times, or a class if the clone is expanded.

v_call: TRBV4-3
clone_size: NA
j_call: TRBJ2-2
d_call: NA
cdr3_aa: CASSQETAVGELFF
cdr3_nt: TGCGCCAGCAGCCAAGAGACCGCTGTGGGGGAGCTGTTTTTT

v_call: TRBV7-2
clone_size: few
j_call: TRBJ1-2
d_call: NA
cdr3_aa: CASSSGTLSLYGYTF
cdr3_nt: TGTGCCAGCAGTTCTGGGACACTTTCCCTCTATGGCTACACCTTC

v_call: TRBV7-2
clone_size: NA
j_call: TRBJ2-1
d_call: TRBD2
cdr3_aa: CASSNPRLASSYNEQFF
cdr3_nt: TGTGCCAGCAGCAACCCGAGACTAGCAAGCTCCTACAATGAGCAGTTCTTC

v_call: TRBV7-2
clone_size: NA
j_call: TRBJ2-1
d_call: TRBD1
cdr3_aa: CASSPRHRDRFVDEQFF
cdr3_nt: TGTGCCAGCAGCCCCCGCCACCGGGACAGGTTTGTTGATGAGCAGTTCTTC

v_call: TRBV6-5
clone_size: few
j_call: TRBJ2-7
d_call: NA
cdr3_aa: CASRKEGYEQYF
cdr3_nt: TGTGCCAGCAGGAAGGAGGGTTACGAGCAGTACTTC

v_call: TRBV4-2
clone_size: NA
j_call: TRBJ2-2
d_call: NA
cdr3_aa: CASSQDMRDSDFSGELFF
cdr3_nt: TGTGCCAGCAGCCAAGATATGCGGGACAGTGACTTCTCCGGGGAGCTGTTTTTT

v_call: TRBV29-1
clone_size: NA
j_call: TRBJ1-3
d_call: TRBD1
cdr3_aa: CSVETGAGNTIYF
cdr3_nt: TGCAGCGTTGAAACAGGGGCTGGAAACACCATATATTTT

v_call: TRBV20-1
clone_size: few
j_call: TRBJ2-5
d_call: TRBD1
cdr3_aa: CSASVKQGQETQYF
cdr3_nt: TGCAGTGCTAGTGTAAAACAGGGGCAAGAGACCCAGTACTTC

v_call: TRBV2
clone_size: NA
j_call: TRBJ1-5
d_call: NA
cdr3_aa: CASSEINANQPQHF
cdr3_nt: TGTGCCAGCAGTGAAATTAATGCGAATCAGCCCCAGCATTTT

v_call: TRBV5-1
clone_size: NA
j_call: TRBJ2-1
d_call: NA
cdr3_aa: CASSLVGANSPYGSEQFF
cdr3_nt: TGCGCCAGCAGCTTAGTCGGTGCGAACAGTCCCTACGGCTCTGAGCAGTTCTTC

v_call: TRBV29-1
clone_size: many
j_call: TRBJ2-3
d_call: NA
cdr3_aa: CSVEAEADTQYF
cdr3_nt: TGCAGCGTTGAAGCAGAAGCAGATACGCAGTATTTT

v_call: TRBV27
clone_size: few
j_call: TRBJ2-1
d_call: TRBD1
cdr3_aa: CASSPDRGDYNEQFF
cdr3_nt: TGTGCCAGCAGTCCCGACAGGGGGGACTACAATGAGCAGTTCTTC

v_call: TRBV4-2
clone_size: NA
j_call: TRBJ2-1
d_call: TRBD2
cdr3_aa: CASSPEGTSGRGEQFF
cdr3_nt: TGTGCCAGCAGCCCTGAAGGGACTAGCGGGAGGGGTGAGCAGTTCTTC